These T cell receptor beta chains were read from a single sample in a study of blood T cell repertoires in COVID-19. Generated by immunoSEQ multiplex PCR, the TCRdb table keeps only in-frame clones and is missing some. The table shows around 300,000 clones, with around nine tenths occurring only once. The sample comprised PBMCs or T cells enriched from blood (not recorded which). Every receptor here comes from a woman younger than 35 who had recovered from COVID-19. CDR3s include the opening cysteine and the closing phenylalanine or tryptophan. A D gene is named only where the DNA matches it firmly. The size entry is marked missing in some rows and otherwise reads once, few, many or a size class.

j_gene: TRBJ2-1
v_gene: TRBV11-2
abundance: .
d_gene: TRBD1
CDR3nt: TGTGCCAGCAGCGAACAGGGGGGCCAGGTAATCCGGAATGAGCAGTTCTTC
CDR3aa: CASSEQGGQVIRNEQFF

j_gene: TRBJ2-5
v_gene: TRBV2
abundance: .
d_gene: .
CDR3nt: TGTGCCAGCAGGCCGGACACCGAAGAGACCCAGTACTTC
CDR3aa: CASRPDTEETQYF

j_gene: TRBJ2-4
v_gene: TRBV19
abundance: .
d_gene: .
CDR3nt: TGTGCCAGTAGTATTTCAGGCATTCAGTACTTC
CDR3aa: CASSISGIQYF

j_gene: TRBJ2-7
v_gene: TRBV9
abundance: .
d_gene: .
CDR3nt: TGTGCCAGCAGCGTAGGGATCTCGTCTGCGGCCGAGCAGTACTTC
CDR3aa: CASSVGISSAAEQYF

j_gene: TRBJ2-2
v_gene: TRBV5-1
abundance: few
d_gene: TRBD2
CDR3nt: TGCGCCAGCAGCTTGTACTTAGCGGGCGGCGGGGAGCTGTTTTTT
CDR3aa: CASSLYLAGGGELFF

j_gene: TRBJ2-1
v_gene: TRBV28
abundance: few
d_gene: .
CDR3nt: TGTGCCAGCAGGGCAGGGCTTTTCGAGTTCTTC
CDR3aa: CASRAGLFEFF

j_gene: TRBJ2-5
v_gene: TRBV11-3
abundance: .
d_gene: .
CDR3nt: TGTGCCAGCAGCTCGTCGCTTGGCGGGGAGACCCAGTACTTC
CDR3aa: CASSSSLGGETQYF

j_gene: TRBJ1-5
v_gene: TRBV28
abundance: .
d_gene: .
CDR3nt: TGTGCCAGCAGTTTCCCCTCGGGACAGCCCCAGCATTTT
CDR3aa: CASSFPSGQPQHF

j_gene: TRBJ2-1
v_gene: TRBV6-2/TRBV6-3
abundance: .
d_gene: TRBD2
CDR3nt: TGTGCCAGCAGTTACTTGGGGGGGACCTACAATGAGCAGTTCTTC
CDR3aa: CASSYLGGTYNEQFF

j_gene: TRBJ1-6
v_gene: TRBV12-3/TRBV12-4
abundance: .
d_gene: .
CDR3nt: TGTGCCAGCGCAACAGGGCGTAATTCACCCCTCCACTTT
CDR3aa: CASATGRNSPLHF

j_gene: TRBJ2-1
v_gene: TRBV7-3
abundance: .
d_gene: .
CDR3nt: TGTGCCAGCAGCTTAACGGGGCCCCCGAATGAGCAGTTCTTC
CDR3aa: CASSLTGPPNEQFF

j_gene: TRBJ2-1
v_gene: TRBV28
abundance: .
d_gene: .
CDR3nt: TGTGCCAGCAGGATAGCGGACTCGAGCTCCTACAATGAGCAGTTCTTC
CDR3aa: CASRIADSSSYNEQFF

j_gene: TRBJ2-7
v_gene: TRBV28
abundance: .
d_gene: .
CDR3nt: TGTGCCAGCAGTCGGCGGGACGGGAGCTCCTACGAGCAGTACTTC
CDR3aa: CASSRRDGSSYEQYF

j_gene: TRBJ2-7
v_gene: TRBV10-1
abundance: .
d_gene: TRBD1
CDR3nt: TGCGCCAGCAGTTCCGGGACAGGCCCCGGCGAGCAGTACTTC
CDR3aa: CASSSGTGPGEQYF

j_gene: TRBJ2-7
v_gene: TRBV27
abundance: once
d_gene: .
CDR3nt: TGTGCCAGCAGTTTATCGAGGAGCTCCTACGAGCAGTACTTC
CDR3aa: CASSLSRSSYEQYF

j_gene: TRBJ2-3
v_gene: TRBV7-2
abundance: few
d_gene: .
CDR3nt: TGTGCCAGCAGTCCCACACATAGCACAGATACGCAGTATTTT
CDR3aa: CASSPTHSTDTQYF

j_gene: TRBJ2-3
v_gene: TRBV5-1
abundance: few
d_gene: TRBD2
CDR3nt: TGCGCCAGCAGCTTGGAAGCTAGCGGCCCCACAGATACGCAGTATTTT
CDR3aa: CASSLEASGPTDTQYF

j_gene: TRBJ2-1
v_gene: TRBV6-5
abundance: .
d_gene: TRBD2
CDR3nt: TGTGCCAGCAGTTACGGCGGGAGGGTCTACAATGAGCAGTTCTTC
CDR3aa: CASSYGGRVYNEQFF

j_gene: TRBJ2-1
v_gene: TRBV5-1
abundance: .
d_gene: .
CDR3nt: TGCGCCAGCAGCTTTGGGGGCTGGTACAATGAGCAGTTCTTC
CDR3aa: CASSFGGWYNEQFF

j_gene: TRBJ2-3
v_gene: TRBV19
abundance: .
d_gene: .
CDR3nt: TGTGCCAGTAGTATTGGCGGCTACACAGATACGCAGTATTTT
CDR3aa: CASSIGGYTDTQYF

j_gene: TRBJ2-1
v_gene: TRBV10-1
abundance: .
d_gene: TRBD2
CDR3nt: TGCGCCAGTGGGACTAGCGGGACCCAACGGAATGAGCAGTTCTTC
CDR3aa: CASGTSGTQRNEQFF

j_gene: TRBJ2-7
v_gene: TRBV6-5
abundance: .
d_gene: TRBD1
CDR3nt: TGTGCCAGCAGTCGGGCAGGGGGTTCGTCCGAGCAGTACTTC
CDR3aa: CASSRAGGSSEQYF

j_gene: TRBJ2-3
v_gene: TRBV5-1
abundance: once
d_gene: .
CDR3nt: TGCGCCAGCAGCTTGGTGGCGGGGGCGGGCACAGATACGCAGTATTTT
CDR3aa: CASSLVAGAGTDTQYF

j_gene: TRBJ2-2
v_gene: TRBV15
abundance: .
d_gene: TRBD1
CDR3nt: TGTGCCACCGCCGGGACAGGGTATACCGGGGAGCTGTTTTTT
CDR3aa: CATAGTGYTGELFF

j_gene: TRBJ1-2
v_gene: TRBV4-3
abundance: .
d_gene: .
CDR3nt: TGCGCCAGCAGCCCCCATAGGGGATACTATGGCTACACCTTC
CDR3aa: CASSPHRGYYGYTF

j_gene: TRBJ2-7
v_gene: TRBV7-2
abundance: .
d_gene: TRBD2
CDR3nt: TGTGCCAGCAGCTTAATAGTTAGGGAGGCGGGGGGGCCGGTCTACGAGCAGTACTTC
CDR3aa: CASSLIVREAGGPVYEQYF

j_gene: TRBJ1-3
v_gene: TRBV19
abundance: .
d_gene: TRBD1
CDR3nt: TGTGCCAGTAGTAGGGACAGGGCCGGAAACACCATATATTTT
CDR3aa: CASSRDRAGNTIYF

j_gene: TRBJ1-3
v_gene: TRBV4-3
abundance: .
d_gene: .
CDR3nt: TGCGCCAGCAGCCAAGGTCAGGGTTATGGAAACACCATATATTTT
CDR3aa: CASSQGQGYGNTIYF

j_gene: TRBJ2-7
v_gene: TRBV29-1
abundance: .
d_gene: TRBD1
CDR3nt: TGCAGCGTTGATCGGCCGGGACAGGGCGACGAGCAGTACTTC
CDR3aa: CSVDRPGQGDEQYF

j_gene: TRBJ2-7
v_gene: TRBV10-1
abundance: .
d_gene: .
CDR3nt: TGCGCCAGCAGCACCAGGGGAGCCGAGCAGTACTTC
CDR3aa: CASSTRGAEQYF

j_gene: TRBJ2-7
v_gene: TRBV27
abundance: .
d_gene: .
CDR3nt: TGTGCCAGCAGTTTAGCGAACCCCGAGTCCTACGAGCAGTACTTC
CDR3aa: CASSLANPESYEQYF

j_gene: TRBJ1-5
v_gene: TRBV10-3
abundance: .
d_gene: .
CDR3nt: TGTGCCATCGGGGGCGAGTCGACCCAGTCTGGTCAGCCCCAGCATTTT
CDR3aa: CAIGGESTQSGQPQHF

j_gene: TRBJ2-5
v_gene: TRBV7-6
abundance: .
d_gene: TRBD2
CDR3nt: TGTGCCAGCAGCTTAGGGCCCCTGGTCGGGACTAAACAAGAGACCCAGTACTTC
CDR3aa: CASSLGPLVGTKQETQYF

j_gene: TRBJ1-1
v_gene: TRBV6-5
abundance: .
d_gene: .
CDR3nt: TGTGCCAGCAGTTATTTAGGGGGCACTGAAGCTTTCTTT
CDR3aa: CASSYLGGTEAFF

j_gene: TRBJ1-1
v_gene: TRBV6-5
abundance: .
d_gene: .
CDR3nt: TGTGCCAGCAGTTACGGCCAGGGAAGCACTGAAGCTTTCTTT
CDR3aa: CASSYGQGSTEAFF

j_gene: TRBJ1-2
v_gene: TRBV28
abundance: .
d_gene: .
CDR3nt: TGTGCCAGCAGATTACCAGCGGTTCGGGATGGCTACACCTTC
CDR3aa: CASRLPAVRDGYTF

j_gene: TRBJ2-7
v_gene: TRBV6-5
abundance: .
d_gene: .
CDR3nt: TGTGCCAGCAGTTACTCTCATTTCCTATACGAGCAGTACTTC
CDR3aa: CASSYSHFLYEQYF

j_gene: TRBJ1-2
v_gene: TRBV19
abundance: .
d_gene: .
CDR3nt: TGTGCCAGTAGTAGCACGATCCAGGCTAACTATGGCTACACCTTC
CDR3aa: CASSSTIQANYGYTF

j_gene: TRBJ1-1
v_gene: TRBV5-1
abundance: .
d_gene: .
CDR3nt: TGCGCCAGCAGGGCAGGGGATCCGAACACTGAAGCTTTCTTT
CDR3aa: CASRAGDPNTEAFF

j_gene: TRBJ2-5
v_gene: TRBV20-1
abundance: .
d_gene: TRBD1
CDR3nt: TGCAGTGCTAGTTTCACAGGGGAGAGGGAGACCCAGTACTTC
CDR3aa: CSASFTGERETQYF

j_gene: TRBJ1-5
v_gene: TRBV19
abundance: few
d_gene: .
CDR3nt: TGTGCCAGTAGTAAGCCCAATCAGCCCCAGCATTTT
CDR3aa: CASSKPNQPQHF

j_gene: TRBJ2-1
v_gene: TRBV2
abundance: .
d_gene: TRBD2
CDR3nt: TGTGCCAGCAGTCTACCTTCTAGCGGGGGGGTCAATGAGCAGTTCTTC
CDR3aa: CASSLPSSGGVNEQFF

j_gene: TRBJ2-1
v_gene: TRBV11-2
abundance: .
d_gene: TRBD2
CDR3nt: TGTGCCAGCAGCTTAGAGGGACTAGCGGGGGGGCTTCATGAGCAGTTCTTC
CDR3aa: CASSLEGLAGGLHEQFF

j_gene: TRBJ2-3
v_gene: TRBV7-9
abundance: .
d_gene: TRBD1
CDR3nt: TGTGCCAGCAGCGACACAGGGGCAGATACGCAGTATTTT
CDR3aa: CASSDTGADTQYF

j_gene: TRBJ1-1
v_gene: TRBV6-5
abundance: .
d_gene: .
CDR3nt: TGTGCCAGCAACTATCAACCAGGCGGGTTCGGTGAAGCTTTCTTT
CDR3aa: CASNYQPGGFGEAFF

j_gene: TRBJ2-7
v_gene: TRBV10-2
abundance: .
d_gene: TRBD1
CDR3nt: TGCGCCAGCAGTGATCCCGGACAGGGGCGATCCTACGAGCAGTACTTC
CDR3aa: CASSDPGQGRSYEQYF

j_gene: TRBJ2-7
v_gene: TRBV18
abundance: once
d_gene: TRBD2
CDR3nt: TGTGCCAGCTCACCATCAGGACTAGCGGGAGTCAACGAGCAGTACTTC
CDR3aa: CASSPSGLAGVNEQYF

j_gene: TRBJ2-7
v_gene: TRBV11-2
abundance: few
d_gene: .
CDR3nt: TGTGCCAGCAGCTTCAAATACGAGCAGTACTTC
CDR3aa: CASSFKYEQYF

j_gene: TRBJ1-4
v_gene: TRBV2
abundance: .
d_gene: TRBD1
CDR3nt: TGTGCCAGCAGGATGTGGGGACAGGGTGGTGAAAAACTGTTTTTT
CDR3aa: CASRMWGQGGEKLFF

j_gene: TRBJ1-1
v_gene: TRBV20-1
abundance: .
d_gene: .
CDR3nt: TGCAGTGCTAGTGGGGACAAGAACACTGAAGCTTTCTTT
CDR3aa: CSASGDKNTEAFF

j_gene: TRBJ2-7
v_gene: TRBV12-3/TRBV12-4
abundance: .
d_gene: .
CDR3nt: TGTGCCAGCAGTTACGGGACTCCTAGAGAGCAGTACTTC
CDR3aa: CASSYGTPREQYF

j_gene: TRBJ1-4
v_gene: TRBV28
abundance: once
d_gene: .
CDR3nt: TGTGCCAGCAGTTGGGAGACGCTAACTAATGAAAAACTGTTTTTT
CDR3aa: CASSWETLTNEKLFF

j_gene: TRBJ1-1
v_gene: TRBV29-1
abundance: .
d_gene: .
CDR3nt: TGCAGCGTTGAGAACAGACGACAAGGTGAAGCTTTCTTT
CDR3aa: CSVENRRQGEAFF

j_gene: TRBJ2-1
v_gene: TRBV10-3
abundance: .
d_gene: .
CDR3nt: TGTGCCATCAGTGAGTCACCAATTAGCGAGAGCTCCTACAATGAGCAGTTCTTC
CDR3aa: CAISESPISESSYNEQFF

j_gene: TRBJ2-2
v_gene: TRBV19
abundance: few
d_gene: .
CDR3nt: TGTGCCAGTAACGCGGGGCGAGTCACCGGGGAGCTGTTTTTT
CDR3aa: CASNAGRVTGELFF

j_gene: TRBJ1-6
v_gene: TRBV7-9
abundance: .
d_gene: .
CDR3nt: TGTGCCAGCAGGCCGATTGTAGGGGCTCTGAATAATTCACCCCTCCACTTT
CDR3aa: CASRPIVGALNNSPLHF